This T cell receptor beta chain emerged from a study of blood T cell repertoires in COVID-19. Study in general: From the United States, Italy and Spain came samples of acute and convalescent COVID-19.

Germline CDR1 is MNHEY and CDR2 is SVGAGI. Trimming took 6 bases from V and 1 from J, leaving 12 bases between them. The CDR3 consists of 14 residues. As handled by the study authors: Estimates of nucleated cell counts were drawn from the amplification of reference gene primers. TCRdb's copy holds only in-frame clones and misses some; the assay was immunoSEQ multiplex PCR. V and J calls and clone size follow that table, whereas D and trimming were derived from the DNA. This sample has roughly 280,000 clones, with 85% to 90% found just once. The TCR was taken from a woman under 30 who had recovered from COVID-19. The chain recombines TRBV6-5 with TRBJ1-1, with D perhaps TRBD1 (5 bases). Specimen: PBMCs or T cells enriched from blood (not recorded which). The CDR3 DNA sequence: TGTGCCAGCAGGGAGGGGCCCCCGAACACTGAAGCTTTCTTT. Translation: CASREGPPNTEAFF.